This T cell receptor (beta chain) appears in the sequencing data of a study of glioma-infiltrating T cells. Using RNA template, CDR3s of TCR alpha and beta were amplified with iRepertoire arm-PCR. For one-step reverse transcription and amplification, about 85-400 ng of tissue mRNA or PBMC total RNA was used. Via MiXCR, TCRdb re-called the multiplex PCR reads, giving one row per CDR3 protein. In the table there are 150,000 to 200,000 distinct CDR3 sequences, about 31% of which are singletons. This clonotype came up many times. What it binds is unknown. Germline CDR1 DFQATT, CDR2 SNEGSKA (reference sequence). The CDR3 consists of 11 residues. Deletions cut 4 bases from V and 1 base from J, with 4 bases between. General study results and limits: Non-neoplastic patients had below-expected tissue-blood divergence, while all gliomas exceeded expectation. Tissue and blood shared very few CDR3 sequences.

Sample: glioma tissue, nonneoplastic brain tissue, or PBMCs (not recorded which). This receptor was identified in a human donor with low-grade glioma or glioblastoma, undergoing nonglioma brain surgery, or in good health (not recorded which). The chain recombines TRBV20-1 with TRBJ1-1; the D is unclear. The CDR3 DNA is TGCAGTGCTATGGAGAACACTGAAGCTTTCTTT. Translating gives CSAMENTEAFF.